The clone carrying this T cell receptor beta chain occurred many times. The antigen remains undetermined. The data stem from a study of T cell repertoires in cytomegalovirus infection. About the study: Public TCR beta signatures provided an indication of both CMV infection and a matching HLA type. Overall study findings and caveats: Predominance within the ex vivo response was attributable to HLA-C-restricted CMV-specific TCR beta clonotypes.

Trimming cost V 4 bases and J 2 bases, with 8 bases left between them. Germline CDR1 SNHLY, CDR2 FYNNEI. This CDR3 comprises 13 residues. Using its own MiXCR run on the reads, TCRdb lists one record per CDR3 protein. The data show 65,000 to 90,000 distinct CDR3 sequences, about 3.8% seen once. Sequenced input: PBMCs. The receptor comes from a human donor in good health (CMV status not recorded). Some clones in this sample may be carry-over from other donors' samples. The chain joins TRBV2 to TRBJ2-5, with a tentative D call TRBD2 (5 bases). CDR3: CASSGTGQETQYF. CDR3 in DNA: TGTGCCAGCAGTGGGACGGGGCAAGAGACCCAGTACTTC.